One sample yielded the 16 T cell receptor beta chains listed below, sequenced in a study of T-cell memory formation after mild COVID-19. TCRdb reprocessed the 5' RACE reads with MiXCR, giving one entry per CDR3 protein. The table shows 150,000 to 200,000 distinct CDR3 sequences, with approximately 14% occurring only once. Sequenced sample: PBMCs or a T cell subset sorted from them (not recorded which). The receptor source for this set is an adult woman who had mild COVID-19 (a few samples of this study predate the infection). Cell type and time point are not known.

The chain combines TRBV5-1 with TRBJ1-6, with 7 bases that match TRBD1. This CDR3 is 15 amino acids long. Germline CDR1 is SGHRS and CDR2 is YFSETQ. Trimming removed 4 bases from V and 6 bases from J; junction bases left unmatched: 7. CDR3 sequence (DNA): TGCGCCAGCAGCAACAGGGACAGCCGTAATTCACCCCTCCACTTT. Amino acid sequence: CASSNRDSRNSPLHF.

This clonotype was recorded many times. This chain links TRBV11-2 with TRBJ1-1; TRBD1 is a possible D gene (6 bases). V was clipped by 4 bases and J by 2 bases, with 11 bases between them. CDR1 and CDR2 from the germline V gene are SGHAT and FQNNGV. CDR3 length: 14 residues. CDR3 DNA: TGTGCCAGCAGCTCCCCAGGGGACAACACTGAAGCTTTCTTT. It codes for CASSSPGDNTEAFF.

CDR3 amino acids: CASSTGQDSSYEQYF. DNA of the CDR3: TGTGCCAGCAGCACGGGACAGGACAGCTCCTACGAGCAGTACTTC. This chain joins TRBV5-6 and TRBJ2-7; TRBD1 agrees at 8 bases. There are 15 residues in the CDR3. The V and J ends lost 4 bases and 0 bases, in that order; junction bases with no gene match: 6. Germline CDR1 and CDR2: SGHDT and YYEEEE.

The chain employs TRBV7-9 and TRBJ2-3, with D perhaps matching TRBD1 (6 bases). This CDR3 is built from 15 residues. Trimming removed 7 bases from V and 5 bases from J, with 19 bases in between. Looked up from germline, CDR1 is SEHNR and CDR2 is FQNEAQ (reference sequence). This CDR3 reads CASTPSTGGGDTQYF. The CDR3, as DNA: TGTGCCAGCACCCCTTCGACAGGAGGTGGAGATACGCAGTATTTT.

This chain links TRBV20-1 with TRBJ2-1, with 10 bases lining up with TRBD2. Germline assignment: CDR1 DFQATT and CDR2 SNEGSKA (reference sequence). J was trimmed by 6 bases and V by 3 bases; bases with no gene match: 11. The CDR3 is made up of 16 amino acids. CDR3: CSARDTLAGEGNEQFF. In DNA, the CDR3 is TGCAGTGCTAGGGATACTCTAGCGGGAGAGGGCAATGAGCAGTTCTTC.

The CDR3 loop reads CASSGKSSGLYEQYF. CDR3 DNA sequence: TGTGCCAGCAGCGGAAAGAGTAGCGGACTCTACGAGCAGTACTTC. This rearrangement joins TRBV7-9 to TRBJ2-7, with D possibly being TRBD2 (6 bases). The CDR3 spans 15 residues. V was clipped by 5 bases and J by 3 bases, with 17 bases between them. Germline V CDR1 and CDR2: SEHNR, FQNEAQ (reference sequence).

A few counts support this clonotype. The chain carries TRBV4-3 and TRBJ2-3; TRBD2 agrees at 12 bases. Trimming took 3 bases from V and 8 from J; bases not matched to a gene: 6. This CDR3 is built from 15 residues. Germline CDR1 and CDR2: LGHNA and YSLEER. The CDR3 coding sequence is TGCGCCAGCAGCCAGACTAGCGGGAGAGATTTTACGCAGTATTTT. Protein: CASSQTSGRDFTQYF.

The DNA of the CDR3 is TGCGCCAGCAGCCTAACTAGCCACGAGCAGTACTTC. Translated, it gives CASSLTSHEQYF. J is TRBJ2-7 and V is TRBV5-1; D perhaps matches TRBD2 (6 bases). The germline V and J ends were trimmed by 4 bases and 5 bases, with 10 bases remaining between them. There are 12 residues in the CDR3. Germline-derived CDR1 and CDR2 are SGHRS and YFSETQ.

By sample share, this clonotype is medium-sized. V gene TRBV29-1 combines with J gene TRBJ1-2, with D possibly TRBD1 on 5 matching bases. Trimming took off 4 bases at V and 2 bases at J, with 8 bases between the two ends. Germline V gene data show CDR1 as SQVTM and CDR2 as ANQGSEA. This CDR3 has 12 amino acids. CDR3 bases: TGCAGCGTTGGGGGGATGAACTATGGCTACACCTTC. Residues: CSVGGMNYGYTF. Full variable domain (remainder filled in from reference TRBV29-1 and TRBJ1-2): SAVISQKPSRDICQRGTSLTIQCQVDSQVTMMFWYRQQPGQSLTLIATANQGSEATYESGFVIDKFPISRPNLTFSTLTVSNMSPEDSSIYLCSVGGMNYGYTFGSGTRLTVV.

This clonotype was counted only a few times. V is TRBV20-1 and J is TRBJ2-1; D is possibly TRBD1 (5 bases). The CDR3 has 14 residues. Between the trimmed V and J ends, which lost 3 bases and 6 bases, there was a span of 15 bases. Germline V CDR1 and CDR2: DFQATT, SNEGSKA (reference sequence). This chain's CDR3 is CSARGLGSPNEQFF. As DNA, the CDR3 is TGCAGTGCTAGGGGGCTTGGATCCCCCAATGAGCAGTTCTTC.

The rearrangement links TRBV11-2 to TRBJ2-1; D may correspond to TRBD1 or TRBD2 (5 bases each). The V gene lost 1 base and the J gene lost 0 bases, with 13 bases spanning the gap. The germline gives CDR1 SGHAT, CDR2 FQNNGV. CDR3 size: 17 residues. The CDR3 DNA is TGTGCCAGCAGCTTAGGGGACCCAAGAGGCTCCTACAATGAGCAGTTCTTC. It is translated as CASSLGDPRGSYNEQFF.

This clonotype was picked up a small number of times. The rearrangement joins TRBV29-1 to TRBJ1-1; D gene uncertain. V lost 6 bases and J lost 0, with 8 bases in between. The CDR3 is 12 residues long. Germline loops: CDR1 SQVTM, CDR2 ANQGSEA. CDR3 residues: CSVGPLNTEAFF. As DNA, the CDR3 is TGCAGCGTCGGACCTTTGAACACTGAAGCTTTCTTT.

This clonotype was seen more than once but under ten times. The chain links TRBV5-6 to TRBJ2-7; D is perhaps TRBD2 (5 bases). The CDR3 has 14 amino acids. The germline V gene has CDR1 SGHDT and CDR2 YYEEEE. V shed 1 base and J shed 3 bases, with 11 bases lying between them. The CDR3 bases are TGTGCCAGCAGCTTGATGGGTCGGGACTACGAGCAGTACTTC. Translation: CASSLMGRDYEQYF.

This clonotype came up a few times. CDR3 in amino acids: CASSLGGSMETDTQYF. The CDR3 coding sequence is TGCGCCAGCAGCTTAGGCGGGAGCATGGAAACAGATACGCAGTATTTT. This chain links TRBV5-1 with TRBJ2-3, with 7 bases matching TRBD2. This CDR3 comprises 16 residues. The germline V gene has CDR1 SGHRS and CDR2 YFSETQ. J gave up 3 bases and V 2 bases, and 9 bases lay outside the gene matches.

This clonotype was recorded a few times. J is TRBJ2-3 and V is TRBV9; D unclear. Trimming removed 4 bases from V and 3 bases from J, with 9 bases in between. The germline CDR1 and CDR2 sequences are SGDLS and YYNGEE. CDR3 length equals 13 residues. The CDR3 spells CASSLKETDTQYF. For the CDR3, the DNA is TGTGCCAGCAGCTTAAAGGAAACAGATACGCAGTATTTT.

This clonotype was detected only a few times. The CDR3 nucleotides are TGTGCCAGCTCACGGGACAACAATCAGCCCCAGCATTTT. Translating it yields CASSRDNNQPQHF. The chain employs TRBV18 and TRBJ1-5; D is perhaps TRBD1 (6 bases). Trimming stripped 4 bases from V and 3 bases from J, with 7 bases between. CDR3 length: 13 residues. CDR1 and CDR2 (germline): KGHSH, LQKENI.